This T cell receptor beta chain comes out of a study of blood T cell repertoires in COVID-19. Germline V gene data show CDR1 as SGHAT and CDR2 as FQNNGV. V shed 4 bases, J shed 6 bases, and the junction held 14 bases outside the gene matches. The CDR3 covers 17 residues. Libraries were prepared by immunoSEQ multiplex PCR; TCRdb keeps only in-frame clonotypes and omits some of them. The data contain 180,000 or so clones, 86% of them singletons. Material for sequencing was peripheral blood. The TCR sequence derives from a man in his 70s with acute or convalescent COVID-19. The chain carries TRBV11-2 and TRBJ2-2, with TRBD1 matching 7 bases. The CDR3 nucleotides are TGTGCCAGCAGCTCCCTCCGACAGGGTAGTAGGGCCGGGGAGCTGTTTTTT. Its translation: CASSSLRQGSRAGELFF.